These 11 T cell receptor beta chains share one sample of origin, sequenced in a study of neurological immune-mediated disorders. TCRdb independently ran MiXCR on the 5' RACE reads; one entry per CDR3 protein. The table includes 50,000 to 75,000 distinct CDR3 sequences, about 13% detected once. The sample consisted of PBMCs. Every receptor here comes from an older woman with HTLV-1-associated myelopathy (HAM/TSP).

The rearrangement joins TRBV15 to TRBJ2-7; 7 positions agree with TRBD1. CDR3 length: 14 amino acids. Germline V CDR1 and CDR2: LNHNV, YYDKDF (reference sequence). V lost 1 base, J lost 3 bases, and 3 bases stayed unmatched. CDR3 bases: TGTGCCACCAGCAGAGGGGCAGGGGGCTACGAGCAGTACTTC. Translation: CATSRGAGGYEQYF.

This clonotype was found many times. The genes are TRBV10-2 and TRBJ2-1; tentatively, D is TRBD1 (5 bases). V shed 6 bases and J shed 4 bases, with 7 bases lying between them. Germline V gene lookup returns CDR1 WSHSY and CDR2 SAAADI. The CDR3 consists of 12 residues. CDR3 region: CASSDSYNEQFF. The DNA for the CDR3 is TGCGCCAGCAGCGACAGTTACAATGAGCAGTTCTTC.

This clonotype was seen many times. This chain joins TRBV5-1 and TRBJ2-7; 8 bases fit TRBD2. The CDR3 contains 12 residues. Germline loops: CDR1 SGHRS, CDR2 YFSETQ. V trimming: 4 bases; J trimming: 9 bases; junction bases outside the gene matches: 6. CDR3 sequence reads: CASSQKRERQYF. DNA of the CDR3: TGCGCCAGCAGCCAGAAGCGGGAGAGGCAGTACTTC.

The V gene is TRBV29-1, the J gene TRBJ2-5; possibly TRBD1 or TRBD2 for D (6 bases each). With 6 bases removed from V and 4 bases from J, the gap between germline ends came to 18 bases. The CDR3 is 14 residues long. Germline CDR1 SQVTM, CDR2 ANQGSEA. CDR3 nucleotides: TGCAGCGTCCGGACTGTGGGGGGCAGAGAGACCCAGTACTTC. It translates to CSVRTVGGRETQYF.

This clonotype was seen at least ten times. The junction does not match germline at one end; this may be a read error. This chain joins TRBV7-7 and TRBJ1-6, with D uncertain. Germline CDR1 and CDR2: SSHAT and FNYEAQ (reference sequence). The CDR3 extends over 13 amino acids. In DNA, the CDR3 is TGTGCTAGCAGCCTCCTGTTGTGCTTGACCCTCCACTTT. This sequence encodes CASSLLLCLTLHF.

This clonotype has ten or more counts. The chain joins TRBV15 to TRBJ1-3; D unclear. V gave up 5 bases and J gave up 6 bases, with 14 bases separating them. The CDR3 is 14 residues long. Germline V gene data show CDR1 as LNHNV and CDR2 as YYDKDF (reference sequence). The CDR3 region has the DNA TGTGCCACCAGCGGTATCCGGGGTACAAACACCATATATTTT. Translated: CATSGIRGTNTIYF.

This clonotype was seen repeatedly, ten times or more. The chain links TRBV5-1 to TRBJ2-1; 11 nucleotides agree with TRBD2. The CDR3 runs to 18 residues. V dropped 5 bases and J dropped 0; count of bases not matched to a gene: 10. The germline V gene encodes CDR1 SGHRS and CDR2 YFSETQ. The CDR3 nucleotides are TGCGCCAGCAGGTCCACCGGGACTAGCGGCAGCTCCTACAATGAGCAGTTCTTC. Its protein is CASRSTGTSGSSYNEQFF.

The sample holds many counts of this clonotype. This chain joins TRBV20-1 and TRBJ1-1; unclear D gene. CDR3 length equals 14 residues. Germline V gene lookup returns CDR1 DFQATT and CDR2 SNEGSKA (reference sequence). V dropped 5 bases and J dropped 1 base, with 14 bases sitting between them. The CDR3 reads CSAGSVAANTEAFF. As DNA, the CDR3 is TGCAGTGCTGGTTCCGTGGCGGCGAACACTGAAGCTTTCTTT.

This clonotype has ten or more counts. V and J are TRBV5-1 and TRBJ2-5; TRBD2 agrees at 10 bases. From germline, CDR1 is SGHRS and CDR2 YFSETQ. Unmatched junction bases numbered 12, after V lost 4 bases and J lost 3 bases. CDR3 length: 17 amino acids. In nucleotides, the CDR3 is TGCGCCAGCAGCCGGGGGGCGCTAGCGGGAGAAGAAGAGACCCAGTACTTC. Translated, it gives CASSRGALAGEEETQYF.

This clonotype has at least ten counts. V and J are TRBV12-3 or TRBV12-4 and TRBJ2-7; 7 bases align to TRBD1. The CDR3 is 14 amino acids. Germline trimming cut 5 bases from V and 6 bases from J; bases unmatched to any gene: 10. The CDR3 sequence is CASSPHSDRAEQYF. Written as DNA, the CDR3 is TGTGCCAGCAGTCCCCACTCCGACAGGGCCGAGCAGTACTTC.

This clonotype has at least ten counts. The chain joins TRBV5-1 to TRBJ2-5, with D perhaps TRBD1 (7 bases). CDR1 is SGHRS and CDR2 is YFSETQ in the germline V gene. The CDR3 has 17 amino acids. Trimming took 4 bases from V and 3 from J, leaving 22 bases between them. CDR3 DNA: TGCGCCAGCAGCCACCAACCGACAGGGTGGGGGGAAGAGACCCAGTACTTC. It translates to CASSHQPTGWGEETQYF.